Each of the 32 T cell receptor beta chains below was sequenced from the same sample in a study of shared clonotypes between healthy human individuals. Profiling relied on immunoSEQ multiplex PCR, and the TCRdb table lists in-frame clones only, not all of them. The sample includes some 1 million clones, roughly 80% of them seen just once. Sequencing input: memory CD4+ T cells sorted from blood. Subset in this sample: CD45RA-negative fraction. The receptors were sampled from a man between 18 and 35 years old in good health.

This clone was seen a single time. The rearrangement joins TRBV5-1 to TRBJ2-7; TRBD1 aligns across 7 bases. V dropped 3 bases and J dropped 0; count of bases not matched to a gene: 3. This CDR3 is 14 amino acids long. In germline, CDR1 is SGHRS, CDR2 YFSETQ. The CDR3 reads CASSSDRFSYEQYF. The CDR3 nucleotides are TGCGCCAGCAGCTCGGACAGGTTCTCCTACGAGCAGTACTTC. Filled out from reference TRBV5-1 and TRBJ2-7, the complete variable domain reads KAGVTQTPRYLIKTRGQQVTLSCSPISGHRSVSWYQQTPGQGLQFLFEYFSETQRNKGNFPGRFSGRQFSNSRSEMNVSTLELGDSALYLCASSSDRFSYEQYFGPGTRLTVT.

The rearrangement links TRBV9 to TRBJ1-1; D possibly corresponds to TRBD1 (6 bases). V gave up 0 bases and J gave up 0 bases, with 12 bases separating them. This CDR3 is 16 amino acids long. Germline CDR1 reads SGDLS; CDR2 reads YYNGEE. This CDR3 is CASSVETGRMNTEAFF. CDR3 bases: TGTGCCAGCAGCGTAGAAACAGGGCGTATGAACACTGAAGCTTTCTTT.

Of note for this clone: The sample holds other DNA sequences that translate to the same CDR3. The rearrangement joins TRBV10-1 to TRBJ2-3; D call uncertain. The germline V gene has CDR1 WNHNN and CDR2 SYGVQD (reference sequence). Trimming removed 3 bases from V and 3 bases from J, with 4 bases in between. This CDR3 has 12 residues. CDR3 amino acids: CASSEGTDTQYF. DNA for the CDR3: TGCGCCAGCAGTGAAGGTACAGATACGCAGTATTTT.

This clone was seen a handful of times. The rearrangement links TRBV4-1 to TRBJ2-2; TRBD2 matches 8 bases. The V gene's germline CDR1 is MGHRA and CDR2 YSYEKL. J gave up 4 bases and V 3 bases, and 16 bases lay outside the gene matches. The CDR3 totals 19 residues. CDR3 DNA sequence: TGCGCCAGCAGCCACCCCGATTCGGTAGCGGGATCGTTCACCGGGGAGCTGTTTTTT. As protein: CASSHPDSVAGSFTGELFF.

CDR3 residues: CASSPPGGGNQPQHF. In nucleotides, the CDR3 is TGTGCCAGCAGTCCCCCGGGAGGGGGTAATCAGCCCCAGCATTTT. The chain uses TRBV6-1 and TRBJ1-5; a weak D match, TRBD1 (6 bases). The germline gives CDR1 MNHNS, CDR2 SASEGT. The CDR3 is made up of 15 amino acids. V was cut by 5 bases and J by 4 bases, with 15 bases left in between.

This clone was picked up one time. This chain links TRBV5-1 with TRBJ2-5, with 8 bases that match TRBD1. Germline loops: CDR1 SGHRS, CDR2 YFSETQ. The V gene end was trimmed by 0 bases and the J gene end by 0 bases; junction bases not matched to a gene: 4. This CDR3 is built from 16 residues. The CDR3 region is CASSLAPGQDQETQYF. CDR3 DNA: TGCGCCAGCAGCTTGGCACCGGGACAGGACCAAGAGACCCAGTACTTC. Complete variable domain (other parts from reference TRBV5-1 and TRBJ2-5): KAGVTQTPRYLIKTRGQQVTLSCSPISGHRSVSWYQQTPGQGLQFLFEYFSETQRNKGNFPGRFSGRQFSNSRSEMNVSTLELGDSALYLCASSLAPGQDQETQYFGPGTRLLVL.

The gene calls are TRBV7-2 and TRBJ2-2; perhaps TRBD1 as D (6 bases). Between the trimmed V and J ends, which lost 3 bases and 9 bases, there was a span of 20 bases. This CDR3 region has 16 residues. Germline CDR1 is SGHTA and CDR2 is FQGNSA. CDR3 DNA: TGTGCCAGCAGCTTTGGGATCAACAGGGAAAAGAGGGAGCTGTTTTTT. Its translation is CASSFGINREKRELFF. Complete variable domain (other parts from reference TRBV7-2 and TRBJ2-2): GAGVSQSPSNKVTEKGKDVELRCDPISGHTALYWYRQSLGQGLEFLIYFQGNSAPDKSGLPSDRFSAERTGGSVSTLTIQRTQQEDSAVYLCASSFGINREKRELFFGEGSRLTVL.

This clone occurred once. The chain has TRBV25-1 and TRBJ1-1; D is possibly TRBD1 (5 bases). The CDR3 is 16 amino acids. V lost 2 bases and J 1 base, leaving 14 bases between the germline ends. CDR1 is MGHDK and CDR2 is SYGVNS in the germline V gene. DNA of the CDR3: TGTGCCAGCAGTGAAACCCCAGGGTCGGGGAACACTGAAGCTTTCTTT. It yields the protein CASSETPGSGNTEAFF.

This clone has a handful of counts. J is TRBJ2-7 and V is TRBV27; D tentatively reads TRBD1 or TRBD2 (7 bases each). Germline V lookup: CDR1 MNHEY, CDR2 SMNVEV (reference sequence). This CDR3 is 17 amino acids long. The V gene lost 6 bases and the J gene lost 3 bases, with 24 bases spanning the gap. The CDR3 region is CASRVRRGGGSVYEQYF. CDR3 in DNA: TGTGCCAGCAGAGTCCGCCGAGGGGGCGGGAGCGTCTACGAGCAGTACTTC.

The V gene is TRBV6-5, the J gene TRBJ1-1; no firm D call. The CDR3 is 13 amino acids. Trimming removed 6 bases at V and 1 base at J, with 9 bases between. Germline CDR1 and CDR2: MNHEY and SVGAGI. CDR3 amino acids: CASSTSRNTEAFF. The CDR3 DNA reads TGTGCCAGCAGCACAAGCAGGAACACTGAAGCTTTCTTT.

The V and J genes are TRBV15 and TRBJ1-1; D is ambiguous. Trimming took 0 bases from V and 4 from J, leaving 6 bases between them. This CDR3 has 13 amino acids. Germline CDR1 and CDR2: LNHNV and YYDKDF (reference sequence). The CDR3 protein is CATSRERITEAFF. The CDR3 region has the DNA TGTGCCACCAGCAGAGAACGGATCACTGAAGCTTTCTTT.

This clone was observed a handful of times. This sequence joins TRBV2 and TRBJ1-1; D may be TRBD1 (5 bases). The germline V gene has CDR1 SNHLY and CDR2 FYNNEI. There are 14 residues in the CDR3. Trimming stripped 3 bases from V and 3 bases from J, with 11 bases between. The CDR3 reads CASSDVAGYTEAFF. In nucleotides, the CDR3 is TGTGCCAGCAGTGACGTGGCAGGGTACACTGAAGCTTTCTTT.

The chain links TRBV6-4 to TRBJ2-3; D is undetermined. Germline V gives CDR1 MRHNA, CDR2 SNTAGT. The CDR3 is made up of 13 amino acids. V gave up 5 bases and J gave up 0 bases, with 6 bases separating them. As DNA, the CDR3 is TGTGCCAGCAGTCTACAAAGCACAGATACGCAGTATTTT. Translating gives CASSLQSTDTQYF.

A word on this clone: It may be a read error: a sequence one base away is much more abundant. Other nucleotide sequences in the sample specify the same CDR3. The chain couples TRBV7-9 to TRBJ1-2; 7 nucleotides match TRBD1. Germline loops: CDR1 SEHNR, CDR2 FQNEAQ (reference sequence). There are 13 residues in the CDR3. V was clipped by 4 bases and J by 5 bases; unmatched bases: 4. CDR3 sequence (DNA): TGTGCCAGCAGCTCAGGGACAGTATATGGCTACACCTTC. This sequence encodes CASSSGTVYGYTF.

This rearrangement joins TRBV2 to TRBJ2-5; TRBD2 matches 9 bases. CDR1 is SNHLY, CDR2 FYNNEI, per germline. The J segment lost 5 bases and the V segment lost 4 bases, leaving 2 bases of the junction unmatched. This CDR3 is built from 13 residues. CDR3 amino acids: CASSVGLAETQYF. CDR3 nucleotides: TGTGCCAGCAGTGTGGGACTAGCCGAGACCCAGTACTTC.

This clone showed up just once. The rearrangement uses TRBV2 and TRBJ1-6, with 7 nucleotides matching TRBD1. Germline V CDR1 and CDR2: SNHLY, FYNNEI. The ends lost 6 bases at V and 8 bases at J; junction bases unmatched: 4. The CDR3 is made up of 13 amino acids. This CDR3 reads CASSSRGDSPLHF. The CDR3 DNA reads TGTGCCAGCAGCAGCAGGGGGGATTCACCCCTCCACTTT.

Concerning this clone: Other DNA sequences within the sample encode an identical CDR3. This sequence joins TRBV5-1 and TRBJ1-1, with TRBD1 matching over 8 bases. CDR3 length: 13 residues. Germline V CDR1 and CDR2: SGHRS, YFSETQ. V trimming: 3 bases; J trimming: 3 bases; junction bases outside the gene matches: 1. The CDR3 DNA follows: TGCGCCAGCAGCTCGACAGGGGACACTGAAGCTTTCTTT. Translation gives CASSSTGDTEAFF.

The chain couples TRBV19 to TRBJ2-5; D is ambiguous. Trimming removed 1 base at V and 5 bases at J, with 8 bases between. CDR1 is LNHDA, CDR2 SQIVND, per germline (reference sequence). The CDR3 is 13 amino acids. The CDR3 nucleotides are TGTGCCAGTAGTATAGTACTGGGGGAGACCCAGTACTTC. Amino acid sequence: CASSIVLGETQYF.

This clone showed up just a few times. The chain recombines TRBV27 with TRBJ2-3; D may correspond to TRBD1 or TRBD2 (5 bases each). Trimming removed 5 bases at V and 4 bases at J, with 10 bases between. Germline CDR1 and CDR2: MNHEY and SMNVEV (reference sequence). The CDR3 runs to 13 residues. CDR3 DNA sequence: TGTGCCAGCAGTAGTTGGGGGTCAGATACGCAGTATTTT. Protein: CASSSWGSDTQYF.

The genes are TRBV30 and TRBJ1-2, with D unresolved. The V end lost 2 bases, the J end lost 8 bases, and 18 bases lay between the germline ends. The germline V gene encodes CDR1 GTSNPN and CDR2 SVGIG (reference sequence). This CDR3 spans 14 amino acids. CDR3 sequence (DNA): TGTGCCTGGAGTCTTCAAGGGATACAGCTCGGCTACACCTTC. Translating gives CAWSLQGIQLGYTF.

This clone was observed many times. The V call is TRBV7-9, the J call TRBJ1-6; TRBD1 agrees at 9 bases. CDR3 length: 13 amino acids. CDR1 and CDR2 (germline): SEHNR, FQNEAQ (reference sequence). Germline trimming cut 6 bases from V and 7 bases from J; bases unmatched to any gene: 1. CDR3 region: CASSGQGNSPLHF. CDR3 DNA: TGTGCCAGCAGTGGACAGGGGAATTCACCCCTCCACTTT.

The J gene is TRBJ2-3, the V gene TRBV4-1; a possible D gene is TRBD2 (5 bases). Trimming pared 1 base from V and 3 bases from J, leaving 14 bases between. The CDR3 has 16 amino acids. CDR1 is MGHRA, CDR2 YSYEKL, per germline. The CDR3 DNA sequence: TGCGCCAGCAGCCAAGGCGACCGAGGAGGTACAGATACGCAGTATTTT. Translation gives CASSQGDRGGTDTQYF.

This chain uses TRBV5-1 with TRBJ2-1; D uncertain. Germline V gene data show CDR1 as SGHRS and CDR2 as YFSETQ. Deletions cut 4 bases from V and 7 bases from J, with 12 bases between. The CDR3 is 13 residues long. Written as DNA, the CDR3 is TGCGCCAGCAGCCTGGGTGTATTGAATGAGCAGTTCTTC. It yields the protein CASSLGVLNEQFF.

The J gene is TRBJ1-2, the V gene TRBV28, with D hard to call. This CDR3 has 15 residues. Trimming stripped 7 bases from V and 2 bases from J, with 17 bases between. Per the germline V gene, CDR1 is MDHEN and CDR2 is SYDVKM. The DNA of the CDR3 is TGTGCCAGCATTGCTACCTGGACGACCAACTATGGCTACACCTTC. Translating gives CASIATWTTNYGYTF.

The V and J genes are TRBV10-1 and TRBJ2-5; weak D call: TRBD2 (6 bases). CDR1 and CDR2 from the germline V gene are WNHNN and SYGVQD (reference sequence). Trimming left V 6 bases short and J 5 bases short, with 10 bases between. CDR3 length: 12 residues. The CDR3: CASRLARETQYF. The CDR3 nucleotides are TGCGCCAGCAGACTAGCTCGGGAGACCCAGTACTTC.

The chain couples TRBV30 to TRBJ2-7; TRBD2 aligns across 8 bases. This CDR3 is 15 amino acids long. Germline values: CDR1 GTSNPN, CDR2 SVGIG (reference sequence). V shed 4 bases, J shed 5 bases, and the junction held 13 bases outside the gene matches. The CDR3 protein is CAWTVGRAGVNEQYF. Written as DNA, the CDR3 is TGTGCCTGGACCGTCGGGCGAGCGGGAGTCAACGAGCAGTACTTC.

This rearrangement joins TRBV21-1 to TRBJ2-4; the table assigns TRBD2, which was not confirmed against the DNA. TRBV21-1 is a known pseudogene. The CDR3 extends over 12 amino acids. The CDR3 DNA is TGTGCCAGCGCGGAACGGGAAAACATTCAGTACTTC. It specifies CASAERENIQYF.

The rearrangement links TRBV5-1 to TRBJ2-3; 11 bases line up with TRBD2. The CDR3 runs 16 residues. V shed 4 bases and J 3 bases; nucleotides not matched to a gene: 7. Germline V CDR1 and CDR2: SGHRS, YFSETQ. The CDR3, as DNA: TGCGCCAGCAGCAAATCGACTAGCGGGGCTACAGATACGCAGTATTTT. Protein sequence: CASSKSTSGATDTQYF. Based on the CDR3 plus reference TRBV5-1 and TRBJ2-3, the full variable domain is KAGVTQTPRYLIKTRGQQVTLSCSPISGHRSVSWYQQTPGQGLQFLFEYFSETQRNKGNFPGRFSGRQFSNSRSEMNVSTLELGDSALYLCASSKSTSGATDTQYFGPGTRLTVL.

This chain uses TRBV11-2 with TRBJ2-7; 10 nucleotides match TRBD2. V dropped 1 base and J dropped 4; count of bases not matched to a gene: 4. This CDR3 comprises 15 residues. Germline V lookup: CDR1 SGHAT, CDR2 FQNNGV. The DNA for the CDR3 is TGTGCCAGCAGCTTAGCGGCTAGCGGGAGTTACGAGCAGTACTTC. Amino acids: CASSLAASGSYEQYF.

This chain joins TRBV5-6 and TRBJ2-5, with 11 bases fitting TRBD1. With the DNA end fitting TRBJ2-4 better, the J assignment may be wrong. CDR3 length equals 14 residues. Germline assignment: CDR1 SGHDT and CDR2 YYEEEE. In DNA form, the CDR3 reads TGTGCCAGCAGCCTCGGGACAGGGGGACTCATTCAGTACTTC. It codes for CASSLGTGGLIQYF.

The CDR3 reads CSGPGEVFQPQHF. The CDR3 DNA follows: TGCAGCGGTCCGGGGGAAGTTTTTCAGCCCCAGCATTTT. The chain couples TRBV29-1 to TRBJ1-5; a possible D gene is TRBD1 (5 bases). The CDR3 loop spans 13 amino acids. Germline V gives CDR1 SQVTM, CDR2 ANQGSEA. The ends were cut back, 7 bases at V and 6 bases at J, with 16 bases in the middle.

The V gene is TRBV28, the J gene TRBJ2-7; a weak D match, TRBD1 (5 bases). Germline loops: CDR1 MDHEN, CDR2 SYDVKM. The CDR3 is 15 amino acids. The V gene lost 5 bases and the J gene lost 3 bases, with 17 bases spanning the gap. CDR3 loop: CASSQVERQHYEQYF. CDR3 coding DNA: TGTGCCAGCAGTCAAGTGGAAAGACAGCACTACGAGCAGTACTTC.